The rows below give T cell receptor beta chains drawn from one sample of a study of cytotoxic CD8 clonotypes in ibrutinib-treated CLL. This table comes from immunoSEQ multiplex PCR, and its TCRdb copy is limited to in-frame clones, with some not included. The sample holds around 250,000 clones, under 75% seen once. Sequencing used PBMCs, obtained after 24 months of ibrutinib treatment. The receptors here all came from a human donor with chronic lymphocytic leukemia. Both conserved end residues are part of each CDR3. D genes are given only for firm matches. Size tells how often a clone was seen (once, few, many) or the class of an expanded clone, and some rows leave it out.

V gene: TRBV2
clone size: -
J gene: TRBJ1-1
D gene: -
CDR3 DNA: TGTGCCAGCAATTACGAAAGTGAAGCTTTCTTT
CDR3 protein: CASNYESEAFF

V gene: TRBV10-1
clone size: -
J gene: TRBJ2-1
D gene: -
CDR3 DNA: TGCGCCAGCAGTGAGAGCAGGGTCACCTACAATGAGCAGTTCTTC
CDR3 protein: CASSESRVTYNEQFF

V gene: TRBV18
clone size: -
J gene: TRBJ2-6
D gene: -
CDR3 DNA: TGTGCCAGCTCACCGGCTGGGGCCAACGTCCTGACTTTC
CDR3 protein: CASSPAGANVLTF

V gene: TRBV5-1
clone size: once
J gene: TRBJ1-2
D gene: TRBD1
CDR3 DNA: TGCGCCAGCAGCCCAGGACAGGGGGCAGATAGAGGAGGCTACACCTTC
CDR3 protein: CASSPGQGADRGGYTF

V gene: TRBV6-1
clone size: -
J gene: TRBJ1-5
D gene: TRBD1
CDR3 DNA: TGTGCCAGCAGTTCCCGGACAGGGGGGATTCAGCCCCAGCATTTT
CDR3 protein: CASSSRTGGIQPQHF

V gene: TRBV10-3
clone size: -
J gene: TRBJ2-5
D gene: TRBD2
CDR3 DNA: TGTGCCATCAGTGGGGGACTAGCGGGACAGTTGGGGGAGACCCAGTACTTC
CDR3 protein: CAISGGLAGQLGETQYF

V gene: TRBV7-9
clone size: -
J gene: TRBJ1-1
D gene: -
CDR3 DNA: TGTGCCAGCAGCATGAACAGGTACACTGAAGCTTTCTTT
CDR3 protein: CASSMNRYTEAFF

V gene: TRBV9
clone size: -
J gene: TRBJ2-5
D gene: -
CDR3 DNA: TGTGCCAGCAGCGCTGGGGGGAGGCAGGGGAAAGAGACCCAGTACTTC
CDR3 protein: CASSAGGRQGKETQYF

V gene: TRBV19
clone size: -
J gene: TRBJ2-3
D gene: TRBD1
CDR3 DNA: TGTGCCAGTACCCATAGGCGGGGACAGGGCACAGATACGCAGTATTTT
CDR3 protein: CASTHRRGQGTDTQYF

V gene: TRBV7-9
clone size: -
J gene: TRBJ1-2
D gene: -
CDR3 DNA: TGTGCCAGCCCGAGCGACATAGATGGCTACACCTTC
CDR3 protein: CASPSDIDGYTF

V gene: TRBV29-1
clone size: -
J gene: TRBJ2-7
D gene: -
CDR3 DNA: TGCAGCGTTGAAGATGCCACGGGAGCCGAGCAGTACTTC
CDR3 protein: CSVEDATGAEQYF

V gene: TRBV5-1
clone size: -
J gene: TRBJ2-5
D gene: TRBD2
CDR3 DNA: TGCGCCAGCAGCTTGGCCGCGACTAGCCGGGTCGAGACCCAGTACTTC
CDR3 protein: CASSLAATSRVETQYF

V gene: TRBV7-7
clone size: -
J gene: TRBJ2-5
D gene: -
CDR3 DNA: TGTGCTAGCAGCCCCGGTTGGAGTCAAGAGACCCAGTACTTC
CDR3 protein: CASSPGWSQETQYF

V gene: TRBV19
clone size: few
J gene: TRBJ2-7
D gene: -
CDR3 DNA: TGTGCCAGTAAAGAGGAGACAGTTAGTACGAGGCAGTACTTC
CDR3 protein: CASKEETVSTRQYF

V gene: TRBV6-5
clone size: -
J gene: TRBJ2-7
D gene: -
CDR3 DNA: TGTGCCAGCAGTTACGGAATAGGGCGCCACGAGCAGTACTTC
CDR3 protein: CASSYGIGRHEQYF

V gene: TRBV25-1
clone size: -
J gene: TRBJ2-3
D gene: -
CDR3 DNA: TGTGCCAGCAGACAGAACACAGATACGCAGTATTTT
CDR3 protein: CASRQNTDTQYF

V gene: TRBV7-9
clone size: -
J gene: TRBJ1-4
D gene: -
CDR3 DNA: TGTGCCAGCAGCTTAGGACAGCCGGCTAATGAAAAACTGTTTTTT
CDR3 protein: CASSLGQPANEKLFF

V gene: TRBV15
clone size: -
J gene: TRBJ2-7
D gene: TRBD2
CDR3 DNA: TGTGCCACCAGACCAGAACTAGCGGGTTTCTCCTACGAGCAGTACTTC
CDR3 protein: CATRPELAGFSYEQYF

V gene: TRBV27
clone size: -
J gene: TRBJ1-4
D gene: -
CDR3 DNA: TGTGCCAGCAGGGTCGCCGGGTCGTTTGGAAAACTGTTTTTT
CDR3 protein: CASRVAGSFGKLFF

V gene: TRBV18
clone size: -
J gene: TRBJ1-5
D gene: -
CDR3 DNA: TGTGCCAGCTCCCCCAATAATCAGCCCCAGCATTTT
CDR3 protein: CASSPNNQPQHF

V gene: TRBV7-6
clone size: -
J gene: TRBJ2-7
D gene: TRBD1
CDR3 DNA: TGTGCCAGCAGCTCAAGCAACCGGGACAGGGGGTCCTACGAGCAGTACTTC
CDR3 protein: CASSSSNRDRGSYEQYF

V gene: TRBV5-1
clone size: -
J gene: TRBJ1-1
D gene: -
CDR3 DNA: TGCGCCAGCAGCTGGGGCCGGAACACTGAAGCTTTCTTT
CDR3 protein: CASSWGRNTEAFF

V gene: TRBV19
clone size: -
J gene: TRBJ2-1
D gene: TRBD1
CDR3 DNA: TGTGCCAGCCGGGACAGCACCTACAATGAGCAGTTCTTC
CDR3 protein: CASRDSTYNEQFF

V gene: TRBV18
clone size: few
J gene: TRBJ1-1
D gene: -
CDR3 DNA: TGTGCCAGCTCACGACAGGACCTGAACACTGAAGCTTTCTTT
CDR3 protein: CASSRQDLNTEAFF

V gene: TRBV10-3
clone size: -
J gene: TRBJ2-5
D gene: -
CDR3 DNA: TGTGCCATCAGACCGGAGGGTCAAGAGACCCAGTACTTC
CDR3 protein: CAIRPEGQETQYF